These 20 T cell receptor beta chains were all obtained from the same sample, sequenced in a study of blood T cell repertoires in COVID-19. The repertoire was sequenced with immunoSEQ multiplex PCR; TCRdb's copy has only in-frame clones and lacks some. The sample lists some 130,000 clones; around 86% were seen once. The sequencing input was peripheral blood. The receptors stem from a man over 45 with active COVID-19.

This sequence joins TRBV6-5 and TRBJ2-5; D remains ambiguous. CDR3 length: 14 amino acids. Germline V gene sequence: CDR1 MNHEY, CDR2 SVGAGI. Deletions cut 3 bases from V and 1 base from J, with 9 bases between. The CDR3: CASSYSLSQETQYF. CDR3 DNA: TGTGCCAGCAGTTATTCCCTCTCCCAAGAGACCCAGTACTTC.

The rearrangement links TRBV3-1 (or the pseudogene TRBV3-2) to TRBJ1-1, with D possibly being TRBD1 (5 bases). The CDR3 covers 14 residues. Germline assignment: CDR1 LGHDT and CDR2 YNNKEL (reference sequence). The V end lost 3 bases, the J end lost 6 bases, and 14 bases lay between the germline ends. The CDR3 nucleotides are TGTGCCAGCAGCCACCTGACGGGGGGGGCTGAAGCTTTCTTT. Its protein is CASSHLTGGAEAFF.

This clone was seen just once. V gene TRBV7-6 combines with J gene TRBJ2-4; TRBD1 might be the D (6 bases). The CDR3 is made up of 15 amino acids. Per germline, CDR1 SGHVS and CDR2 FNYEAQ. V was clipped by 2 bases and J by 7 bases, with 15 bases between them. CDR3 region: CASSLWAATGNIQYF. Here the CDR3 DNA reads TGTGCCAGCAGCTTATGGGCAGCCACAGGGAACATTCAGTACTTC.

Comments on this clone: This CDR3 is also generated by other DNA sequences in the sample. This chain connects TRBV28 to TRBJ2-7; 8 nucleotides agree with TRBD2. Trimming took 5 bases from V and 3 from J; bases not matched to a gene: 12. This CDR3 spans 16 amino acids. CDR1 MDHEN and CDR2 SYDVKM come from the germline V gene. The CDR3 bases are TGTGCCAGCAGTGGGGGGGCCGGGGGGGAGGTCTACGAGCAGTACTTC. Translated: CASSGGAGGEVYEQYF.

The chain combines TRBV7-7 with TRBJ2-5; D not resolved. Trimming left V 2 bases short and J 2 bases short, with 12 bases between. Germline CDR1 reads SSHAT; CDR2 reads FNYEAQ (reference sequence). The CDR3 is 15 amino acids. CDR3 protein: CASSLTYTPQETQYF. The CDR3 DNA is TGTGCCAGCAGCTTAACGTATACTCCTCAAGAGACCCAGTACTTC.

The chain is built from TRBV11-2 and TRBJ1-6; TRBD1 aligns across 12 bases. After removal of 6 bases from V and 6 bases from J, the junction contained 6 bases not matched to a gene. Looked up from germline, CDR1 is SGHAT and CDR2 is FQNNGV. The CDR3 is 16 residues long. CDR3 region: CASRPGTGGSNSPLHF. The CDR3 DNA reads TGTGCCAGCAGGCCCGGGACAGGGGGCTCTAATTCACCCCTCCACTTT.

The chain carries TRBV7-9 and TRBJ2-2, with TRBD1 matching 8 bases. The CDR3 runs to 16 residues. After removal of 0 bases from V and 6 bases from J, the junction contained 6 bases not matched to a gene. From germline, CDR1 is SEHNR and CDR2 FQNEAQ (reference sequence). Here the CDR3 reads CASSLARGQGPGELFF. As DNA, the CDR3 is TGTGCCAGCAGCTTAGCAAGAGGACAGGGTCCCGGGGAGCTGTTTTTT.

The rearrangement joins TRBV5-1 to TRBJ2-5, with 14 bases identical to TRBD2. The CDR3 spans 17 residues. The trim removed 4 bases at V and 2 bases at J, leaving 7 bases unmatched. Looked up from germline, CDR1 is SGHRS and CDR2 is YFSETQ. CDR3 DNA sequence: TGCGCCAGCAGCACAGGGACTAGCGGGGGACCACAAGAGACCCAGTACTTC. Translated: CASSTGTSGGPQETQYF.

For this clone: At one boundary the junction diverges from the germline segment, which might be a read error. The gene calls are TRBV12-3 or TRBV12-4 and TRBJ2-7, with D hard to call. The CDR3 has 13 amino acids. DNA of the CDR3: TGTGCCAGCAGATTAGCAGCGAGCTACGAGCAGTACTTC. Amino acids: CASRLAASYEQYF.

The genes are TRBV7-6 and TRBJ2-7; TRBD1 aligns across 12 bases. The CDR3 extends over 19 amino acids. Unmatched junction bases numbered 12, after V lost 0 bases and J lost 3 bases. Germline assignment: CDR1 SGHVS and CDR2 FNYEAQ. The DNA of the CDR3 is TGTGCCAGCAGCTTAGCGGAGGGACAGGGGGCCGCGGGGATCTACGAGCAGTACTTC. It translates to CASSLAEGQGAAGIYEQYF.

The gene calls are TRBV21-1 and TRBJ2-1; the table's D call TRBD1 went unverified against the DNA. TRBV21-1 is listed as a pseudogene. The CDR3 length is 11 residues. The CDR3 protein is CARDRDNEQFF. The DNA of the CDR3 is TGTGCGAGGGACAGGGACAATGAGCAGTTCTTC.

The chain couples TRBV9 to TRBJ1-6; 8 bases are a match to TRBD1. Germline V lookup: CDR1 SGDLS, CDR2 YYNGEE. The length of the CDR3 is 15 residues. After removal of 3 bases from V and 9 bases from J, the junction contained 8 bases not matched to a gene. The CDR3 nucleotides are TGTGCCAGCAGCGCGGACAGGGCGGTATCTTCACCCCTCCACTTT. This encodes CASSADRAVSSPLHF. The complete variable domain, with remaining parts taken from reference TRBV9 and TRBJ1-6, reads DSGVTQTPKHLITATGQRVTLRCSPRSGDLSVYWYQQSLDQGLQFLIQYYNGEERAKGNILERFSAQQFPDLHSELNLSSLELGDSALYFCASSADRAVSSPLHFGNGTRLTVT.

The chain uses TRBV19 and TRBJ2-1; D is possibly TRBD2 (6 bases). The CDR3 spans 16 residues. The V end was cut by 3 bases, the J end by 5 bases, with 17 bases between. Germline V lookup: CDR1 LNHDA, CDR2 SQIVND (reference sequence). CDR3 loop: CASSIARPPGDNEQFF. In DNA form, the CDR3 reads TGTGCCAGTAGTATTGCAAGGCCACCGGGGGACAATGAGCAGTTCTTC.

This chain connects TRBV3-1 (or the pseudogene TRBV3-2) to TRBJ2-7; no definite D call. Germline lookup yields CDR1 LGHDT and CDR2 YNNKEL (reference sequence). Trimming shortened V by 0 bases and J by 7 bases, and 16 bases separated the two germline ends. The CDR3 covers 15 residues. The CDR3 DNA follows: TGTGCCAGCAGCCAAGATCCCCAGGTACCTTCTGAGCAGTACTTC. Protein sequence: CASSQDPQVPSEQYF.

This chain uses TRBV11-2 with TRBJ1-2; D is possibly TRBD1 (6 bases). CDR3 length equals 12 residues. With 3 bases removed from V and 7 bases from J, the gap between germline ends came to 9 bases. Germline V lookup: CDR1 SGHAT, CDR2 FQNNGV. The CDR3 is CASSFNRAGYTF. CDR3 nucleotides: TGTGCCAGCAGCTTTAACAGGGCTGGCTACACCTTC.

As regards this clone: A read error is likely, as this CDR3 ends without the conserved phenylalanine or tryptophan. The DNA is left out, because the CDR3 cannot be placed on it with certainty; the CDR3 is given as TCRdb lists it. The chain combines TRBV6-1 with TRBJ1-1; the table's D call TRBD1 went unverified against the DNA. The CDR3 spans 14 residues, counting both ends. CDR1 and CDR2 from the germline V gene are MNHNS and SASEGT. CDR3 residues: CASSEGGVDRGFYL.

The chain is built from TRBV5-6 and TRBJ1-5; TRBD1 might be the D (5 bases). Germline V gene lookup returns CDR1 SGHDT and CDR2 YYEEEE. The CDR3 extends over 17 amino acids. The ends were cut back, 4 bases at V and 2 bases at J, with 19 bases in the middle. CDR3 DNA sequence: TGTGCCAGCAGCCCTTGGGGGGTCAGGGAGGGCAATCAGCCCCAGCATTTT. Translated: CASSPWGVREGNQPQHF.

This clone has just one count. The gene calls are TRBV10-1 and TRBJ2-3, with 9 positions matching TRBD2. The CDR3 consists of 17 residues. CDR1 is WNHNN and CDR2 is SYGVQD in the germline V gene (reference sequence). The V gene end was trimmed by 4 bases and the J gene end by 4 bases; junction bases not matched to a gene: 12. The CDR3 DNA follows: TGCGCCAGCAGTGCCGGGACTAGCATCCCTGGCGCAGATACGCAGTATTTT. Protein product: CASSAGTSIPGADTQYF.

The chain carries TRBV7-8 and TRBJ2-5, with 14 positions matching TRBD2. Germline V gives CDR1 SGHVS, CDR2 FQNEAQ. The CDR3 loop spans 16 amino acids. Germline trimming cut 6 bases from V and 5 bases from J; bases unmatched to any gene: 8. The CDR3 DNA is TGTGCCAGCAGAGCCGGGACTAGCGGGGGCTTGGAGACCCAGTACTTC. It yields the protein CASRAGTSGGLETQYF.

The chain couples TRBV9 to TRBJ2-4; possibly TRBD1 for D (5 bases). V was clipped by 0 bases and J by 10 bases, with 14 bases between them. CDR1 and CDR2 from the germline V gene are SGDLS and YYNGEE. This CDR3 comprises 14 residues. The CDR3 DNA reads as TGTGCCAGCAGCGTAGGGGATACGACAGCTATTCAGTACTTC. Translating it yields CASSVGDTTAIQYF.